This T cell receptor (beta chain) was identified in a study of cytomegalovirus exposure and HLA in healthy donors. It was with 60 Vbeta and 13 Jbeta primers that the PCR ran. Profiled with immunoSEQ multiplex PCR; TCRdb holds only in-frame clones, not every one. The table records 70,000 to 95,000 clones, about four fifths of them present only once. Germline V gene lookup returns CDR1 MNHEY and CDR2 SVGAGI. The CDR3 has 14 amino acids. Trimming removed 5 bases from V and 5 bases from J, with 16 bases in between. The origin of this receptor is a woman aged 18-30 years in good health and CMV-seropositive. The material sequenced was PBMCs. The gene calls are TRBV6-5 and TRBJ2-7, with D perhaps matching TRBD2 (6 bases). Here the CDR3 reads CASSGAGPWNEQYF. As DNA, the CDR3 is TGTGCCAGCAGTGGGGCGGGACCTTGGAACGAGCAGTACTTC.